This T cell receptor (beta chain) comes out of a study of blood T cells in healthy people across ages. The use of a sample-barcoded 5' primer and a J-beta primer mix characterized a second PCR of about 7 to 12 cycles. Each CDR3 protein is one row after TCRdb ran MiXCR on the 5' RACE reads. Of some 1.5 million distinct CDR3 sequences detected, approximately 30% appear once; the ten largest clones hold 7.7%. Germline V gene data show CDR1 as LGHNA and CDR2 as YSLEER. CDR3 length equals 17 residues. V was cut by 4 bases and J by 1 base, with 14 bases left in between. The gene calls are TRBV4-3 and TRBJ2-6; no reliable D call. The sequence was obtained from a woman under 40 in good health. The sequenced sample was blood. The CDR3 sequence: CASSRSLSPSGANVLTF. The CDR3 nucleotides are TGCGCCAGCAGCCGAAGTTTGTCTCCGTCTGGGGCCAACGTCCTGACTTTC.